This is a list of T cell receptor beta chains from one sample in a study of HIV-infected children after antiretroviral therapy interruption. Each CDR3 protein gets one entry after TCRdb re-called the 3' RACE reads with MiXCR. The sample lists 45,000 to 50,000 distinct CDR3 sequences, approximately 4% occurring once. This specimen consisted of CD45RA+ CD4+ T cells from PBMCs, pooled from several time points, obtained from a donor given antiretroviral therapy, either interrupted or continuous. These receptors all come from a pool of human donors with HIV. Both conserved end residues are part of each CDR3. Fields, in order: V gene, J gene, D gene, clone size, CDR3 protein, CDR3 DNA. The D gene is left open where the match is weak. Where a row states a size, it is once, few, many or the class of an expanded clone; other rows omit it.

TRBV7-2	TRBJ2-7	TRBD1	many	CASSWRQGSDYEQYF	TGTGCCAGCAGCTGGCGACAGGGATCCGACTACGAGCAGTACTTC
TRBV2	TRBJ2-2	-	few	CASSGGTDYTGELFF	TGTGCCAGCAGTGGGGGGACTGACTACACCGGGGAGCTGTTTTTT
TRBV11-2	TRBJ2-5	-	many	CASSLNVNPQETQYF	TGTGCCAGCAGCTTAAACGTCAACCCTCAAGAGACCCAGTACTTC
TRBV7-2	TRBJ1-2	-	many	CASSLTYDGYTF	TGTGCCAGCAGCTTAACATACGATGGCTACACCTTC
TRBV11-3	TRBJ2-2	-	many	CASSSSRGTGELFF	TGTGCCAGCAGCTCCAGCAGGGGCACCGGGGAGCTGTTTTTT
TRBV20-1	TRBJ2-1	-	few	CSARRGYNEQFF	TGCAGTGCTAGAAGGGGTTACAATGAGCAGTTCTTC
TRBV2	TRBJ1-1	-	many	CASSEAGGLRTTEAFF	TGTGCCAGCAGTGAAGCCGGTGGGCTACGGACCACTGAAGCTTTCTTT
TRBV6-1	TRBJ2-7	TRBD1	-	CASSTTMGQSYEQYF	TGTGCCAGCAGCACCACCATGGGACAGTCCTACGAGCAGTACTTC
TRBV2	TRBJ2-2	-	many	CASNSVQTGELFF	TGTGCCAGCAACTCAGTCCAAACCGGGGAGCTGTTTTTT
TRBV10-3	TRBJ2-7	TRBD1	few	CAISQGAYEQYF	TGTGCCATCAGTCAGGGGGCCTACGAGCAGTACTTC
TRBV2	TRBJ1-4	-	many	CASSEGRGNEKLFF	TGTGCCAGCAGTGAGGGCAGAGGCAATGAAAAACTGTTTTTT
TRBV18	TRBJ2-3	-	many	CASSPPNRANTDTQYF	TGTGCCAGCTCACCACCGAACAGGGCCAACACAGATACGCAGTATTTT
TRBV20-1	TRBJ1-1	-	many	CSARVGPRDTEAFF	TGCAGTGCTAGGGTCGGCCCTAGGGACACTGAAGCTTTCTTT
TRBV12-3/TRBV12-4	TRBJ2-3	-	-	CASTHEGKYTQYF	TGTGCCAGCACCCACGAGGGGAAGTATACGCAGTATTTT